This TCR beta chain came from a study of blood T cell repertoires in COVID-19. CDR1 and CDR2 from the germline V gene are SGHDT and YYEEEE. This CDR3 has 13 amino acids. The ends lost 6 bases at V and 2 bases at J; junction bases unmatched: 4. In the authors' methods: It was from reference gene primer amplification that nucleated cell counts were estimated. Libraries were prepared by immunoSEQ multiplex PCR; TCRdb keeps only in-frame clonotypes and omits some of them. The D gene and trimming were derived from the DNA, and the V and J assignments and clone size from that table. The sample has hundreds of thousands of clones, 70% to 85% seen once; the top ten hold 8.9%.

This receptor was identified in a man older than 75 with acute or convalescent COVID-19. V is TRBV5-6 and J is TRBJ2-7, with TRBD2 identical over 8 bases. What was sequenced was peripheral blood. The CDR3 loop is CASTGGVAYEQYF. The CDR3 nucleotides read TGTGCCAGCACCGGGGGGGTCGCCTACGAGCAGTACTTC.